The 16 T cell receptor beta chains below were found in one sample sequenced in a study of T cell changes during pregnancy in multiple sclerosis. Sequenced by immunoSEQ multiplex PCR; TCRdb stores in-frame clones only, minus some. The data show under 45,000 clones, 88% seen once. This sample comprised CD4+ T cells from peripheral blood mononuclear cells, obtained in the second trimester of pregnancy. The receptors originated from a female donor with multiple sclerosis, enrolled in a pregnancy study.

The chain is built from TRBV15 and TRBJ2-3; D possibly corresponds to TRBD2 (6 bases). Germline V gene lookup returns CDR1 LNHNV and CDR2 YYDKDF (reference sequence). The CDR3 contains 17 residues. Deletions cut 2 bases from V and 0 bases from J, with 15 bases between. The CDR3: CATSRTRLGPSTDTQYF. In nucleotides, the CDR3 is TGTGCCACCAGCAGAACTCGACTAGGTCCGAGCACAGATACGCAGTATTTT.

Only a few counts were recorded for this clone. The V call is TRBV7-2, the J call TRBJ2-7; 7 nucleotides agree with TRBD1. CDR3 length equals 15 residues. V lost 1 base to trimming and J lost 4 bases; unmatched junction nucleotides: 7. Germline V CDR1 and CDR2: SGHTA, FQGNSA. CDR3 residues: CASSLVDREIYEQYF. In DNA form, the CDR3 reads TGTGCCAGCAGCTTAGTCGACAGGGAGATATACGAGCAGTACTTC.

The chain uses TRBV11-3 and TRBJ2-2; maybe TRBD1 (6 bases). The V gene lost 6 bases and the J gene lost 0 bases, with 14 bases spanning the gap. This CDR3 is built from 16 residues. Germline loops: CDR1 SGHNT, CDR2 YENEEA. The DNA for the CDR3 is TGTGCCAGCAGTCCGATCAGGGGCGCGAACACCGGGGAGCTGTTTTTT. Translation gives CASSPIRGANTGELFF. The entire variable domain, with the rest obtained from reference TRBV11-3 and TRBJ2-2, is as follows: EAGVVQSPRYKIIEKKQPVAFWCNPISGHNTLYWYLQNLGQGPELLIRYENEEAVDDSQLPKDRFSAERLKGVDSTLKIQPAELGDSAVYLCASSPIRGANTGELFFGEGSRLTVL.

The chain couples TRBV6-6 to TRBJ2-5; the match to TRBD2 covers 14 bases. V shed 7 bases and J 4 bases; nucleotides not matched to a gene: 8. Germline values: CDR1 MNHNY, CDR2 SVGAGI (reference sequence). CDR3 length equals 16 residues. CDR3 region: CASNHGTSGSSETQYF. CDR3 nucleotides: TGTGCCAGCAACCACGGGACTAGCGGGAGTTCAGAGACCCAGTACTTC.

The V and J genes are TRBV7-2 and TRBJ1-2; TRBD1 matches 9 bases. This CDR3 comprises 15 residues. V lost 3 bases to trimming and J lost 8 bases; unmatched junction nucleotides: 10. Looked up from germline, CDR1 is SGHTA and CDR2 is FQGNSA. This chain's CDR3 is CASSLDPGQGRGYTF. CDR3 nucleotides: TGTGCCAGCAGCTTGGACCCTGGACAGGGGAGAGGCTACACCTTC.

The chain recombines TRBV12-5 with TRBJ2-1; 7 nucleotides agree with TRBD2. V gave up 0 bases and J gave up 8 bases; unmatched junction bases: 7. This CDR3 is built from 15 residues. Germline CDR1 LGHNT, CDR2 FRNRAP. For the CDR3, the DNA is TGTGCTAGTGGTTTGGTAGTGGGAGGGCCCTATGAGCAGTTCTTC. Protein sequence: CASGLVVGGPYEQFF.

The genes are TRBV28 and TRBJ2-7; 9 bases match TRBD2. The CDR3 has 16 amino acids. CDR1 and CDR2 from the germline V gene are MDHEN and SYDVKM. After removal of 0 bases from V and 7 bases from J, the junction contained 10 bases not matched to a gene. In DNA, the CDR3 is TGTGCCAGCAGTTTATGGGGGCGGGAGGGCCCAGGGGAGCAGTACTTC. Protein sequence: CASSLWGREGPGEQYF.

The V and J genes are TRBV20-1 and TRBJ2-7; no clear D gene. CDR1 and CDR2 from the germline V gene are DFQATT and SNEGSKA (reference sequence). With 6 bases removed from V and 6 bases from J, the gap between germline ends came to 12 bases. CDR3 length: 11 amino acids. CDR3 sequence: CSAPRIGEQYF. CDR3 in DNA: TGCAGTGCCCCGCGTATCGGCGAGCAGTACTTC.

V gene TRBV25-1 combines with J gene TRBJ1-4; the match to TRBD1 covers 7 bases. Germline lookup yields CDR1 MGHDK and CDR2 SYGVNS. The CDR3 extends over 15 amino acids. The V and J ends lost 2 bases and 4 bases, in that order; junction bases with no gene match: 4. The CDR3 reads CASSEGTGDNEKLFF. The CDR3 coding sequence is TGTGCCAGCAGTGAAGGTACAGGGGATAATGAAAAACTGTTTTTT.

The chain has TRBV13 and TRBJ1-1; 9 bases fit TRBD1. CDR1 is PRHDT and CDR2 is FYEKMQ in the germline V gene (reference sequence). Unmatched junction bases numbered 11, after V lost 7 bases and J lost 5 bases. The CDR3 loop spans 15 amino acids. The CDR3 sequence is CASTETGGMETEAFF. CDR3 nucleotides: TGTGCCAGCACCGAGACAGGGGGAATGGAAACTGAAGCTTTCTTT.

The table lists this clone with a count of one. The genes are TRBV2 and TRBJ2-1; 7 positions agree with TRBD2. The germline gives CDR1 SNHLY, CDR2 FYNNEI. The CDR3 sequence is 16 residues long. The J segment lost 10 bases and the V segment lost 4 bases, leaving 16 bases of the junction unmatched. CDR3 sequence: CASSVLGGGPAWEQFF. The CDR3, as DNA: TGTGCCAGCAGTGTCTTGGGGGGAGGGCCAGCATGGGAGCAGTTCTTC. Looking up the rest from reference TRBV2 and TRBJ2-1 gives the full variable domain: EPEVTQTPSHQVTQMGQEVILRCVPISNHLYFYWYRQILGQKVEFLVSFYNNEISEKSEIFDDQFSVERPDGSNFTLKIRSTKLEDSAMYFCASSVLGGGPAWEQFFGPGTRLTVL.

This clone was detected only once. This specimen includes other DNA sequences encoding the same CDR3. V and J are TRBV5-8 and TRBJ2-7; D may be TRBD2 (6 bases). Germline-derived CDR1 and CDR2 are SGHTS and YDEGEE. Trimming removed 1 base at V and 3 bases at J, with 11 bases between. The CDR3 consists of 14 residues. For the CDR3, the DNA is TGTGCCAGCAGCTTGTGGGGGGTCTTCTACGAGCAGTACTTC. Its translation is CASSLWGVFYEQYF.

This sequence joins TRBV19 and TRBJ1-2; no firm D call. Per the germline V gene, CDR1 is LNHDA and CDR2 is SQIVND (reference sequence). There are 13 residues in the CDR3. V lost 1 base, J lost 5 bases, and 8 bases lay in between. CDR3 protein: CASSIGAEYGYTF. CDR3 nucleotide sequence: TGTGCCAGTAGTATAGGAGCCGAGTATGGCTACACCTTC.

The chain employs TRBV5-6 and TRBJ2-3; no reliable D call. There are 12 residues in the CDR3. The germline V gene has CDR1 SGHDT and CDR2 YYEEEE. Trimming shortened V by 1 base and J by 6 bases, and 6 bases separated the two germline ends. The CDR3 spells CASSLLADTQYF. Here the CDR3 DNA reads TGTGCCAGCAGCTTGTTGGCCGATACGCAGTATTTT. Using reference TRBV5-6 and TRBJ2-3 for the parts outside the CDR3, the full variable domain is DAGVTQSPTHLIKTRGQQVTLRCSPKSGHDTVSWYQQALGQGPQFIFQYYEEEERQRGNFPDRFSGHQFPNYSSELNVNALLLGDSALYLCASSLLADTQYFGPGTRLTVL.

The chain recombines TRBV6-5 with TRBJ2-1, with 7 positions matching TRBD2. The CDR3 loop spans 15 amino acids. Trimming cost V 2 bases and J 6 bases; bases outside gene matches: 7. Germline V gives CDR1 MNHEY, CDR2 SVGAGI. The CDR3 region is CASSYGGDQTNEQFF. In DNA form, the CDR3 reads TGTGCCAGCAGTTACGGGGGGGACCAAACCAATGAGCAGTTCTTC.

The chain couples TRBV29-1 to TRBJ1-2; 8 bases line up with TRBD1. V shed 5 bases, J shed 4 bases, and the junction held 3 bases outside the gene matches. Germline V gene lookup returns CDR1 SQVTM and CDR2 ANQGSEA. This CDR3 is 12 amino acids long. The CDR3 loop reads CSVWQGAYGYTF. The CDR3 DNA sequence: TGCAGCGTTTGGCAGGGGGCCTATGGCTACACCTTC.